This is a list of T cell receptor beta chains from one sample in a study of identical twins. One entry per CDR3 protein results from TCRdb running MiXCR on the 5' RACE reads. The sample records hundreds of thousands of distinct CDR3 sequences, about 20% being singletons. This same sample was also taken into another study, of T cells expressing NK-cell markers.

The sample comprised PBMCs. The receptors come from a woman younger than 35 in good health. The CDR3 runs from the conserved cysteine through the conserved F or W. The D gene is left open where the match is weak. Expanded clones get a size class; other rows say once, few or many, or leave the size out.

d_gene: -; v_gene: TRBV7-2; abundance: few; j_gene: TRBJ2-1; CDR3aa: CASSLYRYNEQFF; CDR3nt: TGTGCCAGCAGCTTATATCGGTACAATGAGCAGTTCTTC
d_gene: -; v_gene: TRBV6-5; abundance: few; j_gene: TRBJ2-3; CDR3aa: CASSYSLNTDTQYF; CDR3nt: TGTGCCAGCAGTTACTCCCTGAACACAGATACGCAGTATTTT
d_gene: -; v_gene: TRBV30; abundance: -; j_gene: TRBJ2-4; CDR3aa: CAWSVGSKNIQYF; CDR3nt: TGTGCCTGGAGCGTGGGTTCCAAAAACATTCAGTACTTC
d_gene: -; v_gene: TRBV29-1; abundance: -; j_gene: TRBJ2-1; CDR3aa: CSVGRESSYNEQFF; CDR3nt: TGCAGCGTTGGGAGGGAGAGCTCCTACAATGAGCAGTTCTTC
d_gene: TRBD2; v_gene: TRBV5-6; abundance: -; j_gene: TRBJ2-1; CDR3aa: CASSLVTGLAGGLYNEQFF; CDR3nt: TGTGCCAGCAGCTTGGTAACCGGGCTAGCGGGAGGGCTCTACAATGAGCAGTTCTTC
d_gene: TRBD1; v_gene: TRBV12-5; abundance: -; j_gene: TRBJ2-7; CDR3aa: CASGRTGGAEQYF; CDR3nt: TGTGCTAGTGGTCGGACAGGGGGCGCCGAGCAGTACTTC
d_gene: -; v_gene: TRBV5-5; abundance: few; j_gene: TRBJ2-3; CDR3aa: CASRQRGTDTQYF; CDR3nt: TGTGCCAGCAGGCAGAGGGGGACAGATACGCAGTATTTT
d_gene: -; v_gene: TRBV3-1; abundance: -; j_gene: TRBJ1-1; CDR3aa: CASSPVDGNTEAFF; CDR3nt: TGTGCCAGCAGCCCCGTAGATGGGAACACTGAAGCTTTCTTT
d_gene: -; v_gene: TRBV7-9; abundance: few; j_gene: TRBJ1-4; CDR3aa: CASGFERATNEKLFF; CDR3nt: TGTGCCAGCGGCTTCGAGCGTGCAACTAATGAAAAACTGTTTTTT
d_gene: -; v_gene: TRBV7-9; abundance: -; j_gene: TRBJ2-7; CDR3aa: CASSFPPLGVSDEQYF; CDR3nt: TGTGCCAGCAGCTTCCCACCCCTAGGGGTGTCGGACGAGCAGTACTTC
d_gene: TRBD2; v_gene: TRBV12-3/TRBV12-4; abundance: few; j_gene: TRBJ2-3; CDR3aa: CASSWLAGADTQYF; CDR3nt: TGTGCCAGCAGCTGGCTAGCGGGAGCAGATACGCAGTATTTT
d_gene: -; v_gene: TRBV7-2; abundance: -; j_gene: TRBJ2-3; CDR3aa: CASSPNGIGDTQYF; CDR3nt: TGTGCCAGCAGCCCAAACGGGATTGGAGATACGCAGTATTTT
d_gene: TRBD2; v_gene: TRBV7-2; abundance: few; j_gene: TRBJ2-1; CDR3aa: CASSLALGGGNLNEQFF; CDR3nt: TGTGCCAGCAGCTTAGCGCTCGGCGGGGGGAATCTCAATGAGCAGTTCTTC
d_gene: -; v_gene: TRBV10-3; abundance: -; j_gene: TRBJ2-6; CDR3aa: CAISADRESGANVLTF; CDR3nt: TGTGCCATCAGTGCGGACAGAGAGTCTGGGGCCAACGTCCTGACTTTC